These 25 T cell receptor beta chains were all obtained from the same sample, sequenced in a study of T-cell reconstitution after alpha-beta-depleted transplantation in children. Using unique molecular identifiers, the investigators prepared the TCRbeta library. TCRdb passed the PCR reads through MiXCR, listing each CDR3 protein once. The sample includes 250,000 to 300,000 distinct CDR3 sequences, about a tenth seen only once; the top ten take around 10%. The source was PBMCs from the stem cell graft donor, collected from the stem cell graft. These receptors were taken from a human donor who donated a stem cell graft to a child with SCID.

This clonotype was seen many times. The V call is TRBV7-2, the J call TRBJ2-3; TRBD2 aligns across 7 bases. This CDR3 is built from 15 residues. CDR1 and CDR2 from the germline V gene are SGHTA and FQGNSA. Trimming took 2 bases from V and 1 from J; bases not matched to a gene: 3. The CDR3 loop is CASSLWGGGTDTQYF. Written as DNA, the CDR3 is TGTGCCAGCAGCTTATGGGGGGGAGGCACAGATACGCAGTATTTT. The full variable domain, its missing parts supplied by reference TRBV7-2 and TRBJ2-3, is GAGVSQSPSNKVTEKGKDVELRCDPISGHTALYWYRQSLGQGLEFLIYFQGNSAPDKSGLPSDRFSAERTGGSVSTLTIQRTQQEDSAVYLCASSLWGGGTDTQYFGPGTRLTVL.

This clonotype was counted only a few times. The CDR3 nucleotides are TGTGCCAGCAGCCTTACCGGGACTAGCGCAAATACGCAGTATTTT. Protein sequence: CASSLTGTSANTQYF. This rearrangement joins TRBV3-1 to TRBJ2-3, with TRBD2 identical over 10 bases. CDR1 is LGHDT, CDR2 YNNKEL, per germline (reference sequence). The CDR3 runs 15 residues. V lost 4 bases and J lost 7; bases outside the gene matches: 8.

The V gene is TRBV20-1, the J gene TRBJ2-5, with D possibly TRBD2 on 6 matching bases. The CDR3 loop spans 17 amino acids. Germline CDR1 is DFQATT and CDR2 is SNEGSKA (reference sequence). Deletions cut 6 bases from V and 5 bases from J, with 28 bases between. CDR3 in DNA: TGCAGTGCGTCCGGGGACTCCGGGACTTATTTCGGGGAGACCCAGTACTTC. The encoded protein is CSASGDSGTYFGETQYF.

In its sample, this clonotype was seen many times. The chain carries TRBV3-1 and TRBJ2-3; TRBD1 agrees at 9 bases. CDR3 size: 13 residues. The germline gives CDR1 LGHDT, CDR2 YNNKEL (reference sequence). The V gene end was trimmed by 10 bases and the J gene end by 1 base; junction bases not matched to a gene: 3. CDR3 in amino acids: CATRDRGTDTQYF. DNA of the CDR3: TGTGCCACCAGGGACAGGGGCACAGATACGCAGTATTTT.

The chain links TRBV7-3 to TRBJ2-5; D is tentatively TRBD1 or TRBD2 (5 bases each). CDR1 and CDR2 (germline): SGHTA, FQGTGA. The CDR3 has 16 amino acids. Trimming shortened V by 1 base and J by 0 bases, and 12 bases separated the two germline ends. CDR3 bases: TGTGCCAGCAGCTTAAGGGGACCGGGACACCAAGAGACCCAGTACTTC. Its protein is CASSLRGPGHQETQYF.

In its sample, this clonotype was seen a few times. The J gene is TRBJ2-1, the V gene TRBV9, with TRBD2 matching 9 bases. The junction had 11 bases not matched to a gene; V was cut back by 1 base and J by 9 bases. The germline V gene encodes CDR1 SGDLS and CDR2 YYNGEE. The CDR3 consists of 16 residues. CDR3 in amino acids: CASSVRGGALKAEQFF. In nucleotides, the CDR3 is TGTGCCAGCAGCGTACGCGGGGGGGCCCTTAAGGCTGAGCAGTTCTTC.

This clonotype was found a few times. V is TRBV3-1 and J is TRBJ2-1; no definite D call. CDR1 is LGHDT, CDR2 YNNKEL, per germline (reference sequence). V lost 3 bases and J 0 bases, leaving 15 bases between the germline ends. The CDR3 has 17 amino acids. The CDR3 loop is CASSHDPRRSSYNEQFF. The CDR3, as DNA: TGTGCCAGCAGCCACGATCCCCGTAGGAGCTCCTACAATGAGCAGTTCTTC.

V is TRBV12-3 or TRBV12-4 and J is TRBJ2-3; D unclear. The V end was cut by 10 bases, the J end by 1 base, with 9 bases between. CDR3 size: 12 residues. CDR3 sequence: CAIRLGTDTQYF. The CDR3 DNA is TGTGCCATCCGACTTGGCACAGATACGCAGTATTTT.

This clonotype was counted only a few times. The J gene is TRBJ2-1, the V gene TRBV29-1; D unresolved. Trimming shortened V by 1 base and J by 0 bases, and 7 bases separated the two germline ends. The CDR3 contains 14 residues. The germline gives CDR1 SQVTM, CDR2 ANQGSEA. The DNA of the CDR3 is TGCAGCGTTGAAGGGACCTACTCCTACAATGAGCAGTTCTTC. It yields the protein CSVEGTYSYNEQFF.

This clonotype was counted only a few times. This sequence joins TRBV5-1 and TRBJ2-3; TRBD1 might be the D (6 bases). With 6 bases removed from V and 3 bases from J, the gap between germline ends came to 11 bases. CDR1 is SGHRS and CDR2 is YFSETQ in the germline V gene. The CDR3 runs to 13 residues. The CDR3 DNA follows: TGCGCCAGCAACTCAGGACAGACAGATACGCAGTATTTT. It yields the protein CASNSGQTDTQYF.

This clonotype has only a few counts. The chain recombines TRBV20-1 with TRBJ2-1; D is undetermined. The germline V gene encodes CDR1 DFQATT and CDR2 SNEGSKA (reference sequence). V was cut by 6 bases and J by 5 bases, with 8 bases left in between. This CDR3 has 11 residues. The CDR3 loop reads CSAGFDNEQFF. The CDR3 nucleotides read TGCAGTGCAGGGTTCGACAATGAGCAGTTCTTC.

The J gene is TRBJ2-4, the V gene TRBV7-9; D gene ambiguous. This CDR3 spans 16 amino acids. Trimming took 0 bases from V and 0 from J, leaving 9 bases between them. Germline-derived CDR1 and CDR2 are SEHNR and FQNEAQ (reference sequence). The CDR3 DNA reads TGTGCCAGCAGCTTAGCGGGGTCTCTAGCCAAAAACATTCAGTACTTC. Translation: CASSLAGSLAKNIQYF.

This clonotype was counted at least ten times. The chain carries TRBV12-3 or TRBV12-4 and TRBJ1-2; 7 bases are a match to TRBD1. V was clipped by 3 bases and J by 8 bases; unmatched bases: 6. The CDR3 is 13 amino acids. As DNA, the CDR3 is TGTGCCAGCAGTTTTGACAGGGCATGGGGCTACACCTTC. Translating it yields CASSFDRAWGYTF.

This CDR3 reads CASSFPLDEQFF. CDR3 nucleotides: TGCGCCAGCAGCTTTCCCCTTGATGAGCAGTTCTTC. V and J are TRBV5-1 and TRBJ2-1; no reliable D call. Germline assignment: CDR1 SGHRS and CDR2 YFSETQ. V lost 2 bases and J 8 bases, leaving 8 bases between the germline ends. This CDR3 has 12 residues.

This clonotype was seen a handful of times. The rearrangement uses TRBV20-1 and TRBJ2-7; tentative D call: TRBD1 (6 bases). The length of the CDR3 is 16 residues. CDR1 and CDR2 (germline): DFQATT, SNEGSKA (reference sequence). V was cut by 5 bases and J by 5 bases, with 25 bases left in between. The CDR3 DNA follows: TGCAGTGCTCCGACCTCAGGACAGTCGATGAAGAACGAGCAGTACTTC. Protein product: CSAPTSGQSMKNEQYF.

V is TRBV9 and J is TRBJ2-5; tentative D call: TRBD1 (6 bases). The CDR3 extends over 13 amino acids. Germline V gives CDR1 SGDLS, CDR2 YYNGEE. The V end lost 2 bases, the J end lost 7 bases, and 12 bases lay between the germline ends. Here the CDR3 DNA reads TGTGCCAGCAGCGTTTGGGAAGGGGGGACCCAGTACTTC. It yields the protein CASSVWEGGTQYF. The full variable domain, completed using reference TRBV9 and TRBJ2-5, is DSGVTQTPKHLITATGQRVTLRCSPRSGDLSVYWYQQSLDQGLQFLIQYYNGEERAKGNILERFSAQQFPDLHSELNLSSLELGDSALYFCASSVWEGGTQYFGPGTRLLVL.

This clonotype was observed a few times. This sequence joins TRBV5-1 and TRBJ2-3; 9 bases are shared with TRBD1. CDR1 and CDR2 (germline): SGHRS, YFSETQ. V lost 4 bases, J lost 5 bases, and 5 bases stayed unmatched. This CDR3 is built from 14 residues. CDR3 protein: CASSQLDRGDTQYF. DNA for the CDR3: TGCGCCAGCAGCCAACTGGACAGGGGAGATACGCAGTATTTT.

Ten or more counts support this clonotype. V usage is TRBV3-1 and J usage is TRBJ1-4; tentatively, D is TRBD1 (5 bases). Trimming removed 0 bases from V and 3 bases from J, with 5 bases in between. CDR3 size: 14 residues. The germline gives CDR1 LGHDT, CDR2 YNNKEL (reference sequence). The CDR3 DNA reads as TGTGCCAGCAGCCAAGAAGGGGCTAATGAAAAACTGTTTTTT. This translates into CASSQEGANEKLFF.

V usage is TRBV27 and J usage is TRBJ1-4; D may be TRBD1 (6 bases). The CDR3 totals 13 residues. The V end was cut by 5 bases, the J end by 10 bases, with 14 bases between. Germline V gene data show CDR1 as MNHEY and CDR2 as SMNVEV (reference sequence). As DNA, the CDR3 is TGTGCCAGCAGTACAACAGGGAGGGGAAAACTGTTTTTT. Residues: CASSTTGRGKLFF.

In its sample, this clonotype was seen many times. The CDR3 loop is CASRPGLATGELFF. The CDR3 DNA is TGTGCCAGCAGACCGGGACTAGCGACCGGGGAGCTGTTTTTT. V gene TRBV12-3 or TRBV12-4 combines with J gene TRBJ2-2; the match to TRBD2 covers 10 bases. Trimming cost V 6 bases and J 5 bases; bases outside gene matches: 3. CDR3 length: 14 residues.

This clonotype has ten or more counts. The chain combines TRBV5-6 with TRBJ1-3; maybe TRBD1 (5 bases). The CDR3 contains 15 residues. The germline V gene encodes CDR1 SGHDT and CDR2 YYEEEE. V was clipped by 4 bases and J by 0 bases, with 11 bases between them. CDR3 in DNA: TGTGCCAGCAGCCGGGACTTAAACTCTGGAAACACCATATATTTT. This encodes CASSRDLNSGNTIYF.

Ten or more counts support this clonotype. V is TRBV27 and J is TRBJ1-1; 9 bases map to TRBD1. V was clipped by 3 bases and J by 0 bases; unmatched bases: 2. The CDR3 runs to 15 residues. Germline values: CDR1 MNHEY, CDR2 SMNVEV (reference sequence). CDR3 in DNA: TGTGCCAGCAGTTTCGGGACAGGGATGAACACTGAAGCTTTCTTT. It is translated as CASSFGTGMNTEAFF.

V and J are TRBV20-1 and TRBJ1-5, with D hard to call. Trimming took off 4 bases at V and 2 bases at J, with 15 bases between the two ends. Per the germline V gene, CDR1 is DFQATT and CDR2 is SNEGSKA (reference sequence). The CDR3 has 15 amino acids. DNA for the CDR3: TGCAGTGCTATCCCCCAAGTCGAACGCAATCAGCCCCAGCATTTT. Translated: CSAIPQVERNQPQHF.

The J gene is TRBJ2-5, the V gene TRBV7-8; maybe TRBD2 (5 bases). The CDR3 runs to 16 residues. Between the trimmed V and J ends, which lost 5 bases and 5 bases, there was a span of 21 bases. Germline values: CDR1 SGHVS, CDR2 FQNEAQ. As DNA, the CDR3 is TGTGCCAGCAGCCTCCGCCCCGCGGGCTCTTCGGAGACCCAGTACTTC. Encoded protein: CASSLRPAGSSETQYF.

The CDR3 nucleotides read TGCAGTGCTAGAGGAAGCCAGATTTATGGCTACACCTTC. Its protein product is CSARGSQIYGYTF. The chain joins TRBV20-1 to TRBJ1-2; D remains ambiguous. Trimming cost V 1 base and J 5 bases, with 11 bases left between them. The CDR3 runs to 13 residues. Germline lookup yields CDR1 DFQATT and CDR2 SNEGSKA (reference sequence).